This T cell receptor beta chain was recovered during a study of spatial heterogeneity in lung cancer. Broader study findings: Expanded alpha and beta TCR counts within tumors tracked tumor mutation counts.

Using its own MiXCR run on the 5' RACE reads, TCRdb lists one record per CDR3 protein. The table has some 100,000 distinct CDR3 sequences, under 4.5% seen once. This clonotype was seen many times. Its antigen is still unknown. Time point here: sample taken at primary tumor resection. CDR1 and CDR2 (germline): MNHEY, SVGAGI. J gave up 2 bases and V 0 bases, and 6 bases lay outside the gene matches. There are 17 residues in the CDR3. The rearrangement joins TRBV6-5 to TRBJ2-5; 10 nucleotides agree with TRBD2. The sequence was collected from a male donor with early-stage non-small cell lung cancer. Sequenced material: lung tumor tissue, taken at surgery. The CDR3 reads CASSYSSSGRTQETQYF. CDR3 bases: TGTGCCAGCAGTTACTCGAGTAGCGGGAGGACACAAGAGACCCAGTACTTC.